The rows below give T cell receptor beta chains drawn from one sample of a study of T cell responses to AZD1222 COVID-19 vaccine. Repertoires were generated with immunoSEQ multiplex PCR, while TCRdb's copy carries only in-frame clones and drops some. Among approximately 130,000 clones listed, approximately 93% were seen once. Specimen: peripheral blood, collected on day 0 of AZD1222 vaccination. The receptors here all came from an adult in good health. The CDR3 runs from the conserved cysteine through the conserved F or W. The order of the fields is CDR3 protein, CDR3 DNA, CDR3 length, V gene, clone size, J gene, D gene. D genes are given only for firm matches. The listing skips clone size in some rows; elsewhere it reads once, few, many or a size class.

cdr3_aa: CASSTYNSGANVLTF
cdr3_nt: TGTGCCAGTAGTACTTACAACTCTGGGGCCAACGTCCTGACTTTC
cdr3_length: 15
v_call: TRBV19
clone_size: -
j_call: TRBJ2-6
d_call: -

cdr3_aa: CASSMSGATEAFF
cdr3_nt: TGTGCCAGTAGTATGAGTGGGGCCACTGAAGCTTTCTTT
cdr3_length: 13
v_call: TRBV19
clone_size: -
j_call: TRBJ1-1
d_call: -

cdr3_aa: CASSAGGIKNTQYF
cdr3_nt: TGCGCCAGCAGTGCGGGCGGGATTAAGAATACGCAGTATTTT
cdr3_length: 14
v_call: TRBV10-1
clone_size: -
j_call: TRBJ2-3
d_call: -

cdr3_aa: CASSMGRTSGQETQYF
cdr3_nt: TGTGCCAGCAGCATGGGGAGGACTAGCGGCCAAGAGACCCAGTACTTC
cdr3_length: 16
v_call: TRBV3-1/TRBV3-2
clone_size: -
j_call: TRBJ2-5
d_call: TRBD2

cdr3_aa: CASSFVQGAEAFF
cdr3_nt: TGTGCCAGCAGTTTTGTACAGGGGGCTGAAGCTTTCTTT
cdr3_length: 13
v_call: TRBV12-3/TRBV12-4
clone_size: -
j_call: TRBJ1-1
d_call: TRBD1

cdr3_aa: CASSPRDSGPGDTQYF
cdr3_nt: TGTGCCAGCAGCCCCCGGGACAGCGGGCCGGGAGATACGCAGTATTTT
cdr3_length: 16
v_call: TRBV7-9
clone_size: -
j_call: TRBJ2-3
d_call: -

cdr3_aa: CASSLIYGAGDEQYF
cdr3_nt: TGTGCCAGCAGTTTAATTTACGGAGCTGGCGACGAGCAGTACTTC
cdr3_length: 15
v_call: TRBV27
clone_size: -
j_call: TRBJ2-7
d_call: -

cdr3_aa: CASSPSGGGYTF
cdr3_nt: TGTGCCAGCAGCCCCTCAGGGGGCGGCTACACCTTC
cdr3_length: 12
v_call: TRBV5-4
clone_size: -
j_call: TRBJ1-2
d_call: TRBD1

cdr3_aa: CASSPLGGGRNYGYTF
cdr3_nt: TGCGCCAGCAGCCCCCTCGGAGGGGGCCGTAACTATGGCTACACCTTC
cdr3_length: 16
v_call: TRBV4-1
clone_size: -
j_call: TRBJ1-2
d_call: TRBD1

cdr3_aa: CASTRDPGSQYF
cdr3_nt: TGTGCCAGCACAAGGGACCCTGGGTCCCAGTACTTC
cdr3_length: 12
v_call: TRBV12-3/TRBV12-4
clone_size: -
j_call: TRBJ2-5
d_call: -

cdr3_aa: CASSSWDKRDGYTF
cdr3_nt: TGTGCCAGCAGTTCCTGGGACAAGAGGGATGGCTACACCTTC
cdr3_length: 14
v_call: TRBV6-5
clone_size: once
j_call: TRBJ1-2
d_call: -

cdr3_aa: CATSRTSGGAETQYF
cdr3_nt: TGTGCCACCAGCAGAACTAGCGGGGGGGCTGAGACCCAGTACTTC
cdr3_length: 15
v_call: TRBV15
clone_size: many
j_call: TRBJ2-5
d_call: TRBD2

cdr3_aa: CASSFRPLDRIREQYF
cdr3_nt: TGTGCCAGCAGCTTCCGACCCTTGGACAGAATCCGCGAGCAGTACTTC
cdr3_length: 16
v_call: TRBV7-9
clone_size: -
j_call: TRBJ2-7
d_call: -

cdr3_aa: CASSHSQRQVYGYTF
cdr3_nt: TGTGCCAGCAGCCATTCCCAACGACAAGTCTATGGCTACACCTTC
cdr3_length: 15
v_call: TRBV4-2
clone_size: -
j_call: TRBJ1-2
d_call: -

cdr3_aa: CATSAGEDTEAFF
cdr3_nt: TGTGCCACCAGCGCGGGAGAGGACACTGAAGCTTTCTTT
cdr3_length: 13
v_call: TRBV15
clone_size: -
j_call: TRBJ1-1
d_call: -

cdr3_aa: CASRARLAGGRETQYF
cdr3_nt: TGTGCCAGCAGGGCTCGACTAGCGGGGGGGCGGGAGACCCAGTACTTC
cdr3_length: 16
v_call: TRBV2
clone_size: -
j_call: TRBJ2-5
d_call: TRBD2

cdr3_aa: CASSPWGSGGYTF
cdr3_nt: TGTGCCAGCAGTCCCTGGGGGTCGGGAGGCTACACCTTC
cdr3_length: 13
v_call: TRBV6-5
clone_size: -
j_call: TRBJ1-2
d_call: -

cdr3_aa: CSAPWAREAFF
cdr3_nt: TGCAGTGCCCCCTGGGCCAGGGAGGCTTTCTTT
cdr3_length: 11
v_call: TRBV20-1
clone_size: -
j_call: TRBJ1-1
d_call: -

cdr3_aa: CASSSASFNTEAFF
cdr3_nt: TGTGCCAGCAGCTCCGCCTCGTTCAACACTGAAGCTTTCTTT
cdr3_length: 14
v_call: TRBV7-9
clone_size: -
j_call: TRBJ1-1
d_call: -

cdr3_aa: CASRPGTGGNQPQHF
cdr3_nt: TGTGCCAGCAGGCCCGGGACAGGGGGGAATCAGCCCCAGCATTTT
cdr3_length: 15
v_call: TRBV27
clone_size: -
j_call: TRBJ1-5
d_call: TRBD1

cdr3_aa: CASSEQGMTPNQPQHF
cdr3_nt: TGTGCCAGCAGTGAACAGGGTATGACCCCCAATCAGCCCCAGCATTTT
cdr3_length: 16
v_call: TRBV2
clone_size: -
j_call: TRBJ1-5
d_call: -

cdr3_aa: CASSRDRDRGNQPQHF
cdr3_nt: TGTGCCAGCAGCCGAGACCGGGACAGGGGTAATCAGCCCCAGCATTTT
cdr3_length: 16
v_call: TRBV16
clone_size: -
j_call: TRBJ1-5
d_call: TRBD1

cdr3_aa: CASSLASGTYEQYF
cdr3_nt: TGTGCCAGCAGTTTAGCTAGCGGTACCTACGAGCAGTACTTC
cdr3_length: 14
v_call: TRBV28
clone_size: -
j_call: TRBJ2-7
d_call: TRBD2

cdr3_aa: CASSLTGTGSTGNTIYF
cdr3_nt: TGTGCCAGCAGCTTAACGGGGACCGGTAGCACTGGAAACACCATATATTTT
cdr3_length: 17
v_call: TRBV7-3
clone_size: -
j_call: TRBJ1-3
d_call: -

cdr3_aa: CALPPLRGTDTQYF
cdr3_nt: TGTGCCTTACCCCCCCTACGGGGGACAGATACGCAGTATTTT
cdr3_length: 14
v_call: TRBV2
clone_size: -
j_call: TRBJ2-3
d_call: -

cdr3_aa: CASSLGQGGGYTF
cdr3_nt: TGTGCCAGCAGCTTGGGGCAGGGAGGTGGCTACACCTTC
cdr3_length: 13
v_call: TRBV7-9
clone_size: once
j_call: TRBJ1-2
d_call: -

cdr3_aa: CASSFSGGSYNEQFF
cdr3_nt: TGTGCCAGCAGCTTTTCGGGGGGCTCCTACAATGAGCAGTTCTTC
cdr3_length: 15
v_call: TRBV7-3
clone_size: -
j_call: TRBJ2-1
d_call: TRBD2

cdr3_aa: CASSGTDLSGYTF
cdr3_nt: TGTGCCAGCAGTGGGACAGATCTATCTGGCTACACCTTC
cdr3_length: 13
v_call: TRBV2
clone_size: -
j_call: TRBJ1-2
d_call: -

cdr3_aa: CASSLGQGGYTF
cdr3_nt: TGTGCCAGCAGCTTAGGCCAGGGGGGCTACACCTTC
cdr3_length: 12
v_call: TRBV13
clone_size: -
j_call: TRBJ1-2
d_call: -

cdr3_aa: CASRRTGPFTDTQYF
cdr3_nt: TGTGCCAGCAGACGGACAGGGCCTTTCACAGATACGCAGTATTTT
cdr3_length: 15
v_call: TRBV6-5
clone_size: once
j_call: TRBJ2-3
d_call: TRBD1

cdr3_aa: CASSPLLRGEVAEAFF
cdr3_nt: TGTGCCAGCAGCCCCCTACTCAGAGGGGAGGTGGCTGAAGCTTTCTTT
cdr3_length: 16
v_call: TRBV7-9
clone_size: -
j_call: TRBJ1-1
d_call: -

cdr3_aa: CASTRQGAGETQYF
cdr3_nt: TGTGCCAGCACGAGACAGGGGGCGGGGGAGACCCAGTACTTC
cdr3_length: 14
v_call: TRBV6-6
clone_size: -
j_call: TRBJ2-5
d_call: TRBD1

cdr3_aa: CASSYGGNTQYF
cdr3_nt: TGTGCCAGCAGTTACGGAGGGAATACGCAGTATTTT
cdr3_length: 12
v_call: TRBV6-6
clone_size: -
j_call: TRBJ2-3
d_call: -

cdr3_aa: CASGVGDRDSKVNEKLFF
cdr3_nt: TGTGCCAGCGGCGTAGGAGACCGGGACAGCAAAGTTAATGAAAAACTGTTTTTT
cdr3_length: 18
v_call: TRBV9
clone_size: once
j_call: TRBJ1-4
d_call: TRBD1